This T cell receptor beta chain was identified in a study of cytomegalovirus exposure and HLA in healthy donors. General study results and limits: CMV serostatus was the only recorded immune exposure for donors. Presence/absence analyses took donor sequencing depth as roughly uniform.

Of note for this clone: Its antigen is still unknown.

Use of 60 Vbeta and 13 Jbeta primers characterized the PCR. Produced via immunoSEQ multiplex PCR; TCRdb's table is partial and in-frame only. The table has fewer than 150,000 clones, about four fifths seen once. The CDR3 spans 11 residues. Per germline, CDR1 MNHNS and CDR2 SASEGT. Trimming removed 6 bases at V and 3 bases at J, with 4 bases between. The receptor comes from a female donor in good health and CMV-seropositive. This chain connects TRBV6-1 to TRBJ2-3, with D hard to call. The sequenced sample consisted of PBMCs. The CDR3 loop is CASRATDTQYF. CDR3 bases: TGTGCCAGCAGAGCAACAGATACGCAGTATTTT.